The 20 T cell receptor beta chains listed next were all sequenced from one sample in a study of blood T cell repertoires in COVID-19. Some clones are missing from TCRdb's copy, which holds only in-frame ones; the method was immunoSEQ multiplex PCR. The sample gives 110,000 to 150,000 clones, 80% to 90% of which show up once; around 11% is in the top ten. Source material: PBMCs or T cells enriched from blood (not recorded which). The origin of the receptors is a man between 60 and 70 years old who had recovered from COVID-19.

The J gene is TRBJ1-6, the V gene TRBV29-1, with a possible D match to TRBD1 (5 bases). Germline CDR1 reads SQVTM; CDR2 reads ANQGSEA. V was trimmed by 0 bases and J by 13 bases, leaving 13 bases between them. The CDR3 contains 13 residues. Here the CDR3 reads CSVEERQGGPLHF. DNA of the CDR3: TGCAGCGTTGAAGAAAGGCAGGGAGGGCCCCTCCACTTT.

The chain links TRBV28 to TRBJ1-4; D is ambiguous. CDR1 is MDHEN and CDR2 is SYDVKM in the germline V gene. This CDR3 comprises 14 residues. V was clipped by 5 bases and J by 0 bases, with 7 bases between them. The CDR3 region is CASSRPATNEKLFF. CDR3 in DNA: TGTGCCAGCAGTCGTCCTGCAACTAATGAAAAACTGTTTTTT.

In this sample, this clone turned up once. The CDR3 spells CASREAGVSDNEQFF. DNA of the CDR3: TGTGCCAGTAGGGAAGCGGGAGTGTCGGACAATGAGCAGTTCTTC. V is TRBV19 and J is TRBJ2-1; TRBD2 matches at 8 bases. J lost 5 bases, V lost 6 bases, and 9 bases had no gene match. Germline assignment: CDR1 LNHDA and CDR2 SQIVND (reference sequence). CDR3 length equals 15 residues.

The DNA for the CDR3 is TGTGCCAGCAGTTACTTCAGGGGGGTAACAGATACGCAGTATTTT. Translated, it gives CASSYFRGVTDTQYF. The rearrangement links TRBV6-6 to TRBJ2-3, with TRBD1 as a possible D gene (7 bases). Trimming removed 1 base at V and 3 bases at J, with 11 bases between. In germline, CDR1 is MNHNY, CDR2 SVGAGI (reference sequence). CDR3 size: 15 residues.

The J gene is TRBJ2-3, the V gene TRBV7-9; TRBD2 is a possible D gene (6 bases). The CDR3 totals 16 residues. CDR1 and CDR2 (germline): SEHNR, FQNEAQ (reference sequence). V was clipped by 5 bases and J by 1 base, with 16 bases between them. The CDR3: CASSPRRERGTDTQYF. The CDR3 DNA is TGTGCCAGCAGCCCACGTAGGGAGCGGGGCACAGATACGCAGTATTTT.

This chain connects TRBV27 to TRBJ2-1; the D gene is possibly TRBD1 (7 bases). CDR3 length equals 12 residues. Per the germline V gene, CDR1 is MNHEY and CDR2 is SMNVEV (reference sequence). V dropped 5 bases and J dropped 14 bases, with 16 bases sitting between them. CDR3 DNA sequence: TGTGCCAGCAGTCTCCCCAGGGGGGATAAGTTCTTC. Translating it yields CASSLPRGDKFF.

The rearrangement uses TRBV5-1 and TRBJ2-1; TRBD1 aligns across 7 bases. The CDR3 totals 17 residues. The germline V gene encodes CDR1 SGHRS and CDR2 YFSETQ. V lost 4 bases to trimming and J lost 8 bases; unmatched junction nucleotides: 18. CDR3 nucleotides: TGCGCCAGCAGCCTAAGGACAGGTGATCTTTTTTGGGATGAGCAGTTCTTC. Translation gives CASSLRTGDLFWDEQFF. Together with reference TRBV5-1 and TRBJ2-1, the CDR3 gives the full variable domain: KAGVTQTPRYLIKTRGQQVTLSCSPISGHRSVSWYQQTPGQGLQFLFEYFSETQRNKGNFPGRFSGRQFSNSRSEMNVSTLELGDSALYLCASSLRTGDLFWDEQFFGPGTRLTVL.

This CDR3 reads CASTPGQGYEQYF. The CDR3 DNA follows: TGTGCCAGCACCCCGGGACAGGGCTACGAGCAGTACTTC. V gene TRBV12-3 or TRBV12-4 combines with J gene TRBJ2-7; 9 nucleotides agree with TRBD1. J lost 3 bases, V lost 7 bases, and 4 bases had no gene match. The CDR3 has 13 amino acids.

The chain carries TRBV18 and TRBJ2-3; D perhaps matches TRBD1 (6 bases). Germline assignment: CDR1 KGHSH and CDR2 LQKENI. Trimming cost V 4 bases and J 5 bases, with 10 bases left between them. This CDR3 contains 13 residues. The CDR3 nucleotides are TGTGCCAGCTCACGACAGGAGGTAGATACGCAGTATTTT. It translates to CASSRQEVDTQYF.

The chain is built from TRBV10-3 and TRBJ2-5; D is perhaps TRBD2 (5 bases). This CDR3 region has 13 residues. Per germline, CDR1 ENHRY and CDR2 SYGVKD. Trimming removed 10 bases at V and 5 bases at J, with 17 bases between. The CDR3 is CATRGLGVETQYF. Written as DNA, the CDR3 is TGTGCCACCCGCGGGCTAGGAGTGGAGACCCAGTACTTC.

This sequence joins TRBV18 and TRBJ1-2; TRBD1 is a possible D gene (5 bases). Germline CDR1 reads KGHSH; CDR2 reads LQKENI. Trimming left V 2 bases short and J 4 bases short, with 8 bases between. This CDR3 contains 13 residues. The CDR3 coding sequence is TGTGCCAGCTCACCATACGACAGCTATGGCTACACCTTC. Protein product: CASSPYDSYGYTF. The whole variable domain, filled in from reference TRBV18 and TRBJ1-2, reads NAGVMQNPRHLVRRRGQEARLRCSPMKGHSHVYWYRQLPEEGLKFMVYLQKENIIDESGMPKERFSAEFPKEGPSILRIQQVVRGDSAAYFCASSPYDSYGYTFGSGTRLTVV.

The rearrangement uses TRBV5-5 and TRBJ1-5; 7 nucleotides agree with TRBD1. Germline CDR1 reads SGHKS; CDR2 reads YYEKEE (reference sequence). Trimming removed 4 bases from V and 1 base from J; junction bases left unmatched: 8. The CDR3 consists of 16 residues. CDR3 bases: TGTGCCAGCAGCAGGGACGGGACAGCGAGCAATCAGCCCCAGCATTTT. It is translated as CASSRDGTASNQPQHF.

The V call is TRBV5-4, the J call TRBJ2-5; D gene ambiguous. The CDR3 consists of 13 residues. Germline CDR1 SGHNT, CDR2 YYREEE (reference sequence). V lost 4 bases to trimming and J lost 6 bases, with 13 bases between them. The CDR3 region has the DNA TGTGCCAGCAGCCCGACACCCTCTCAGACCCAGTACTTC. It encodes CASSPTPSQTQYF.

V and J are TRBV29-1 and TRBJ1-1; D is ambiguous. This CDR3 contains 11 residues. In germline, CDR1 is SQVTM, CDR2 ANQGSEA. V was shortened by 7 bases and J by 12 bases, with 18 bases between the two germline ends. The CDR3 nucleotides read TGCAGCGGTACGACCGGGGTAGGGTCTTTCTTT. It translates to CSGTTGVGSFF.

V usage is TRBV28 and J usage is TRBJ2-3, with 7 bases matching TRBD2. The CDR3 covers 15 residues. The V and J ends lost 7 bases and 4 bases, in that order; junction bases with no gene match: 11. CDR1 MDHEN and CDR2 SYDVKM come from the germline V gene. The CDR3 DNA is TGTGCCAGCAAGTTGCCGGGAGGAGGGGCAGATACGCAGTATTTT. Translated, it gives CASKLPGGGADTQYF.

This sequence joins TRBV3-1 (or the pseudogene TRBV3-2) and TRBJ1-2, with 7 bases lining up with TRBD1. V shed 4 bases, J shed 0 bases, and the junction held 8 bases outside the gene matches. Germline-derived CDR1 and CDR2 are LGHDT and YNNKEL (reference sequence). This CDR3 has 16 amino acids. DNA for the CDR3: TGTGCCAGCAGCCCACTCCTGACAGGGACTAACTATGGCTACACCTTC. Amino acid sequence: CASSPLLTGTNYGYTF.

The gene calls are TRBV7-2 and TRBJ2-7, with 8 positions matching TRBD2. Trimming at V came to 0 bases and at J to 2 bases, leaving 9 bases not matched to a gene. The germline V gene encodes CDR1 SGHTA and CDR2 FQGNSA. The CDR3 spans 17 residues. The CDR3 loop reads CASSLAPTSAQTYEQYF. CDR3 DNA: TGTGCCAGCAGCTTAGCCCCGACTAGCGCCCAAACCTACGAGCAGTACTTC.

V gene TRBV19 combines with J gene TRBJ1-6, with TRBD1 matching over 7 bases. CDR1 is LNHDA and CDR2 is SQIVND in the germline V gene (reference sequence). CDR3 length: 13 amino acids. V was pared by 9 bases and J by 10 bases, with 9 bases of the junction left unmatched. CDR3 residues: CASGQALGSPLHF. As DNA, the CDR3 is TGTGCCAGCGGACAGGCCCTTGGGTCACCCCTCCACTTT.

The CDR3 region has the DNA TGCAGCGTTCAGGGGACAGGGGGCGCGACGGGCGCTGAAGCTTTCTTT. It encodes CSVQGTGGATGAEAFF. This chain links TRBV29-1 with TRBJ1-1; 12 positions match TRBD1. The germline gives CDR1 SQVTM, CDR2 ANQGSEA. The V segment lost 5 bases and the J segment 6 bases; nucleotides outside the gene matches: 13. This CDR3 contains 16 residues.

The chain carries TRBV18 and TRBJ2-2, with D maybe TRBD2 (6 bases). The CDR3 sequence is 17 residues long. Germline CDR1 is KGHSH and CDR2 is LQKENI. The V end was cut by 3 bases, the J end by 1 base, with 15 bases between. CDR3 loop: CASSPPERVMNTGELFF. The CDR3 nucleotides read TGTGCCAGCTCACCGCCCGAGCGGGTGATGAACACCGGGGAGCTGTTTTTT. Supplemented by reference TRBV18 and TRBJ2-2, the full variable domain reads NAGVMQNPRHLVRRRGQEARLRCSPMKGHSHVYWYRQLPEEGLKFMVYLQKENIIDESGMPKERFSAEFPKEGPSILRIQQVVRGDSAAYFCASSPPERVMNTGELFFGEGSRLTVL.